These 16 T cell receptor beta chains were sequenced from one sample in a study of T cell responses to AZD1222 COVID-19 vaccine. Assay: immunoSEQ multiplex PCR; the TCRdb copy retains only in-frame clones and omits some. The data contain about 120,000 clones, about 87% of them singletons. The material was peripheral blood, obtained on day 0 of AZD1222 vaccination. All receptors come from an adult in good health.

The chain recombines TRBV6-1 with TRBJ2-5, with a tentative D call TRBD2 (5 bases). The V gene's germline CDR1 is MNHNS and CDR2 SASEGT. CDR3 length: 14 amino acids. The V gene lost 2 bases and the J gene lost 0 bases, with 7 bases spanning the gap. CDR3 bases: TGTGCCAGCAGTGAACGAGCGGACCAAGAGACCCAGTACTTC. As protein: CASSERADQETQYF.

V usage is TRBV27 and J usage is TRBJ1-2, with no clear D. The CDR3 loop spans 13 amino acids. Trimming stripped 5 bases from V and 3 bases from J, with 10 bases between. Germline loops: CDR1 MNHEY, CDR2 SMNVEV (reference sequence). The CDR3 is CASSHGSHYGYTF. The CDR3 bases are TGTGCCAGCAGTCACGGGTCTCACTATGGCTACACCTTC.

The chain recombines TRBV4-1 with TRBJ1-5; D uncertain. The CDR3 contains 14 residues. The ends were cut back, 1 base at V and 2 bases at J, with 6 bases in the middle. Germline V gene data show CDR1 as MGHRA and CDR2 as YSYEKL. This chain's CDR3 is CASSQGVGNQPQHF. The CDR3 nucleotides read TGCGCCAGCAGCCAAGGGGTTGGCAATCAGCCCCAGCATTTT.

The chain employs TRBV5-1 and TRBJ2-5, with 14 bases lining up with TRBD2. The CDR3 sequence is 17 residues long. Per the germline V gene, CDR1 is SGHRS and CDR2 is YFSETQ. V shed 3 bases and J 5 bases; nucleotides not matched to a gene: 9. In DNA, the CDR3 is TGCGCCAGCAGCTGGGGACTAGCGGGAGCCGGGCGGGAGACCCAGTACTTC. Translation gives CASSWGLAGAGRETQYF.

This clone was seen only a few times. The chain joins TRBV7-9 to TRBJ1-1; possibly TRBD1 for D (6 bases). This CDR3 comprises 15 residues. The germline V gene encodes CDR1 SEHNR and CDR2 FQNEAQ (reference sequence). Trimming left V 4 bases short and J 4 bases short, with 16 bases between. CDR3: CASSSEWTDSTEAFF. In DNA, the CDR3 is TGTGCCAGCAGCTCGGAATGGACAGACAGCACTGAAGCTTTCTTT.

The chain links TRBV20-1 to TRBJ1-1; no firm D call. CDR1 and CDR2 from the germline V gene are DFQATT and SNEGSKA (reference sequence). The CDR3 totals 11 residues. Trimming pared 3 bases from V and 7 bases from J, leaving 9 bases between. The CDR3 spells CSASMAVEAFF. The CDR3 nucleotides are TGCAGTGCTAGCATGGCGGTTGAAGCTTTCTTT.

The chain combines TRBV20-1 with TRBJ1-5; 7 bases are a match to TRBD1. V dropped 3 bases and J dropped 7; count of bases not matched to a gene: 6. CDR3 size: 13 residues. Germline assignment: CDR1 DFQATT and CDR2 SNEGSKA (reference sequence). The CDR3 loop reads CSASTQGIQPQHF. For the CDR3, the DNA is TGCAGTGCTAGTACACAGGGGATACAGCCCCAGCATTTT.

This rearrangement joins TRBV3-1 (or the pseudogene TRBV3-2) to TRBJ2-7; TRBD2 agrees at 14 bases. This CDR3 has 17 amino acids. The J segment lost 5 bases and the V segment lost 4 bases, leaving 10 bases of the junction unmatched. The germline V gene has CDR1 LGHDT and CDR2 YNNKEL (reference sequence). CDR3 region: CASSPPNSGLAGDEQYF. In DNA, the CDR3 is TGTGCCAGCAGCCCCCCGAACTCGGGACTAGCGGGGGACGAGCAGTACTTC.

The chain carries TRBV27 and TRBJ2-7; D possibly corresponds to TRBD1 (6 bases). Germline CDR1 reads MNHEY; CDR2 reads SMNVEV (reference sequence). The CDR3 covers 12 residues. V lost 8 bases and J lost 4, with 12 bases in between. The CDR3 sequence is CASATGMYEQYF. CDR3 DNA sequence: TGTGCCAGCGCCACAGGGATGTACGAGCAGTACTTC.

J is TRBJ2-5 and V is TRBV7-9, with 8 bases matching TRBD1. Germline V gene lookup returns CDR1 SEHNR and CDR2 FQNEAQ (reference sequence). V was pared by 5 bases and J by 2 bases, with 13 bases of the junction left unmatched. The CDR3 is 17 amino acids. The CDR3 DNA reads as TGTGCCAGCAGCCCCGACAGGGGCCGACCTACACAAGAGACCCAGTACTTC. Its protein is CASSPDRGRPTQETQYF.

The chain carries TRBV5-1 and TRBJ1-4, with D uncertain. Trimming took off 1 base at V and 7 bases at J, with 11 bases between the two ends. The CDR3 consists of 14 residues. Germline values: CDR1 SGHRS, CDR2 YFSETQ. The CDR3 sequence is CASSLSAAGEKLFF. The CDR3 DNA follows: TGCGCCAGCAGCTTGTCGGCAGCTGGTGAAAAACTGTTTTTT.

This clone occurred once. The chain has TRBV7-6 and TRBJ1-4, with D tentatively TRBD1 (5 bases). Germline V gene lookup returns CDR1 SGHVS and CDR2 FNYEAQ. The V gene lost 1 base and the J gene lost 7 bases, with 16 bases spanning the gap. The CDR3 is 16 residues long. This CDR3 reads CASSLDQGLGGEKLFF. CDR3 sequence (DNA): TGTGCCAGCAGCTTAGATCAGGGCTTAGGTGGTGAAAAACTGTTTTTT.

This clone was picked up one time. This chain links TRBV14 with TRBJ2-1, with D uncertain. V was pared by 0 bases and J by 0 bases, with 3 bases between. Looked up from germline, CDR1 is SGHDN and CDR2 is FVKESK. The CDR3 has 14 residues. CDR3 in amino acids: CASSQEGSYNEQFF. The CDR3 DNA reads TGTGCCAGCAGCCAAGAGGGCTCCTACAATGAGCAGTTCTTC.

Written as DNA, the CDR3 is TGTGCCAGCAGTTTGGGGACAGGGGCTTACGAGCAGTACTTC. Its protein is CASSLGTGAYEQYF. The chain links TRBV27 to TRBJ2-7; 10 nucleotides match TRBD1. The V segment lost 3 bases and the J segment 4 bases; nucleotides outside the gene matches: 3. Germline-derived CDR1 and CDR2 are MNHEY and SMNVEV (reference sequence). This CDR3 comprises 14 residues.

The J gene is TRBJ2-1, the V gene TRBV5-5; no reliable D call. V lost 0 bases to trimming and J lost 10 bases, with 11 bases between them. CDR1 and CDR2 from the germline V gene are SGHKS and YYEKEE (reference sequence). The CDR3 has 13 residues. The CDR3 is CASSLAVLREQFF. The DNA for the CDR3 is TGTGCCAGCAGCTTGGCCGTTCTTCGGGAGCAGTTCTTC.

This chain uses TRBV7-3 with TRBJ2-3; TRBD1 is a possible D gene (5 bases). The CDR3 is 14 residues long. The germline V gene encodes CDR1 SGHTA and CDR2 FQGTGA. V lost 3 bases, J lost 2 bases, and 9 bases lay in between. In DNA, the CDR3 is TGTGCCAGCAGCTTTCGACAGCCCACAGATACGCAGTATTTT. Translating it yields CASSFRQPTDTQYF.